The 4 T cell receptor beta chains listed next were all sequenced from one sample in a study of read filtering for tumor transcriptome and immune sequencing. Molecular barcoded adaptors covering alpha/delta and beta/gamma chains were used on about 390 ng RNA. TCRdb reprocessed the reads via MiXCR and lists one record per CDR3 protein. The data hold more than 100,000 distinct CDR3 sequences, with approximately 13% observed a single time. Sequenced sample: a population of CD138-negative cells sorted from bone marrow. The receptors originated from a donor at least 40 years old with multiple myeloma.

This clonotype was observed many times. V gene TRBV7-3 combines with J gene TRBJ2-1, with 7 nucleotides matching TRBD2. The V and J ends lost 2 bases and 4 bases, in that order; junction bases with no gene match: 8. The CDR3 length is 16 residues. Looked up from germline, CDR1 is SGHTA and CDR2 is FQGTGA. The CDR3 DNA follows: TGTGCCAGCAGCTTACGGGGGGAGGGACTTTACAATGAGCAGTTCTTC. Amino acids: CASSLRGEGLYNEQFF. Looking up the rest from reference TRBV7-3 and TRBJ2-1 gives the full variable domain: GAGVSQTPSNKVTEKGKYVELRCDPISGHTALYWYRQSLGQGPEFLIYFQGTGAADDSGLPNDRFFAVRPEGSVSTLKIQRTERGDSAVYLCASSLRGEGLYNEQFFGPGTRLTVL.

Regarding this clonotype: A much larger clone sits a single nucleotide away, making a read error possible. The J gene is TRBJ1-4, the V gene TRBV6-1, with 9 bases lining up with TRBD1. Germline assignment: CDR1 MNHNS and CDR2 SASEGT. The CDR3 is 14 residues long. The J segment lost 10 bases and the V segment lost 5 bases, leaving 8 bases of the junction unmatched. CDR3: CASSKGQGWVKLFF. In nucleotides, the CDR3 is TGTGCCAGCAGTAAGGGACAGGGATGGGTAAAACTGTTTTTT.

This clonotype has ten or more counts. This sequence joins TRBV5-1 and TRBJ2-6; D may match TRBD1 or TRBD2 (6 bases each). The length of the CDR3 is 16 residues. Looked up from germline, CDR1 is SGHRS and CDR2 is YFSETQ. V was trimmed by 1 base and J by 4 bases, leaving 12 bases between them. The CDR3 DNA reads TGCGCCAGCAGCTTGAGGGGGGCTGAAGGGGCCAACGTCCTGACTTTC. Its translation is CASSLRGAEGANVLTF.

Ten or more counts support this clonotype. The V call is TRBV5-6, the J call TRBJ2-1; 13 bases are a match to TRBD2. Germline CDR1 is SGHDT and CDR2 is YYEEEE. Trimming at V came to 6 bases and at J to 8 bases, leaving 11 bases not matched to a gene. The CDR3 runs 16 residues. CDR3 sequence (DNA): TGTGCCAGCACGCGGCGGACTAGCGGGAGTCCCCATGAGCAGTTCTTC. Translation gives CASTRRTSGSPHEQFF.